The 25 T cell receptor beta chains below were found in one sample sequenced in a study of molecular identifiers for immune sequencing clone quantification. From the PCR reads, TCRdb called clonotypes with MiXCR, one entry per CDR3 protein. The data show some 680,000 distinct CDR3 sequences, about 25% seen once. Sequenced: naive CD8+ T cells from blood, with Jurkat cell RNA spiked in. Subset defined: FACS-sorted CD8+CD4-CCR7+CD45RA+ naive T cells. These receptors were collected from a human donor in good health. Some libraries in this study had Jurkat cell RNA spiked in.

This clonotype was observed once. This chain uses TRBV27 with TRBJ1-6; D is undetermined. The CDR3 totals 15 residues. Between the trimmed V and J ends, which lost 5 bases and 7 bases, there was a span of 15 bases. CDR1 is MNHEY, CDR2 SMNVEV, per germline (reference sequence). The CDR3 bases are TGTGCCAGCAGTCAGAAACACGGTCTAAATTCACCCCTCCACTTT. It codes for CASSQKHGLNSPLHF.

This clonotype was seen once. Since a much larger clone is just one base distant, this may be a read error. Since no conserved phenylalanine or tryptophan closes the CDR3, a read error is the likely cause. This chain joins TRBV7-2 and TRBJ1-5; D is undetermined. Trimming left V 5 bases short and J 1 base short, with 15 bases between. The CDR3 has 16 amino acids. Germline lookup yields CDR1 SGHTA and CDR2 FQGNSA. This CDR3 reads CASSGRLEASNQPQHV. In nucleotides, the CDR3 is TGTGCCAGCAGCGGGCGGCTTGAGGCAAGCAATCAGCCCCAGCATGTT.

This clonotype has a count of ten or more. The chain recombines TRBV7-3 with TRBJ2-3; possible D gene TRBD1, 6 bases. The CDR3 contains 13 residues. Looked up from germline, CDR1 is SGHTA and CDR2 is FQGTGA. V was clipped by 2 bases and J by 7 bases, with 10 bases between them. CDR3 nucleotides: TGTGCCAGCAGCTTAGAACAGGGTAATACGCAGTATTTT. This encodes CASSLEQGNTQYF.

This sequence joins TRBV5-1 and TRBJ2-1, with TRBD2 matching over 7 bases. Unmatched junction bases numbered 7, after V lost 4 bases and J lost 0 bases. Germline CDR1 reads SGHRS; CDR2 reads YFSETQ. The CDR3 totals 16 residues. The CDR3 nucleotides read TGCGCCAGCAGCCACAGCGGGATTTCCTCCTACAATGAGCAGTTCTTC. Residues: CASSHSGISSYNEQFF.

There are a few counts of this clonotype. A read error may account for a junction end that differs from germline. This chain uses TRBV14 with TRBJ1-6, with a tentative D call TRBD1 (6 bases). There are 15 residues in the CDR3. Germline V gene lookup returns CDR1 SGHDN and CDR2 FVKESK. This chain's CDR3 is CASSQAGTSNPPLHF. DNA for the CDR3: TGTGCCAGCAGCCAAGCAGGGACAAGTAATCCACCCCTCCACTTT.

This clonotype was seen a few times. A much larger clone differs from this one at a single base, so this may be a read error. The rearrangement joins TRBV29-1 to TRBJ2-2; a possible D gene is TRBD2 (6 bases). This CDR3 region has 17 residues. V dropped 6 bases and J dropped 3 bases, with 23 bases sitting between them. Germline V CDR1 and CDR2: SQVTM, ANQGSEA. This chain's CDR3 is CSVLKVLDWEDTGELFF. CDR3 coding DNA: TGCAGCGTACTAAAAGTCCTGGACTGGGAGGACACCGGGGAGCTGTTTTTT.

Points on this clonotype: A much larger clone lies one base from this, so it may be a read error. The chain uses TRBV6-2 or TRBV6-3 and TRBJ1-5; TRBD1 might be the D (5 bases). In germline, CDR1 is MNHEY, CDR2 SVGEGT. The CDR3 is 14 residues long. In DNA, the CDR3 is TGTGCCAGCGGTGAGGACACTAGCAATCAGCCCCCGCATTTT. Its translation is CASGEDTSNQPPHF.

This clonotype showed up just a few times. CDR3 region: CASSTDPGEPQHF. The DNA for the CDR3 is TGTGCCAGCAGCACGGACCCGGGTGAGCCCCAGCATTTT. The chain links TRBV4-2 to TRBJ1-5; unclear D gene. The CDR3 is made up of 13 amino acids. The V end was cut by 5 bases, the J end by 8 bases, with 13 bases between. Looked up from germline, CDR1 is LGHNA and CDR2 is YNFKEQ.

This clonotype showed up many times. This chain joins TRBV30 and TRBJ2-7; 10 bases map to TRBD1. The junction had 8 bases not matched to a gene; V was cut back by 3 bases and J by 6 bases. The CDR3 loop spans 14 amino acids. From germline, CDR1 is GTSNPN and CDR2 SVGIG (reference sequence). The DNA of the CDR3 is TGTGCCTGGAGGGTCTGGGACAGGGGTTCCGAGCAGTACTTC. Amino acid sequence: CAWRVWDRGSEQYF.

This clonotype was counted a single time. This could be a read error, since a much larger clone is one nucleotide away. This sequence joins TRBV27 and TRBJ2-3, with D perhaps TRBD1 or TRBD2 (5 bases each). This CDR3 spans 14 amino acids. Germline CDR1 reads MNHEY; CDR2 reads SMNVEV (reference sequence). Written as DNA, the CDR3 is TGTGCCACCTCCCCGAGGGCGGACACAGATACGCAGTGTTTT. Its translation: CATSPRADTDTQCF.

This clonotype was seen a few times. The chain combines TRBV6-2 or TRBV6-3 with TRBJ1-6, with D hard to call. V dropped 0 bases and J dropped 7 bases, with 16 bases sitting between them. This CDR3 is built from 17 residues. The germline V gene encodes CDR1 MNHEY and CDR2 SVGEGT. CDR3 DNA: TGTGCCAGCAGTTACTCCCATGGGGATTTCGGCAATTCACCCCTCCACTTT. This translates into CASSYSHGDFGNSPLHF.

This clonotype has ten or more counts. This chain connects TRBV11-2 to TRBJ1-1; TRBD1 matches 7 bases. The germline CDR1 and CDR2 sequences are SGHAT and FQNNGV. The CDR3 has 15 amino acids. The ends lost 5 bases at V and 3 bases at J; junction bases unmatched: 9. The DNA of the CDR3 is TGTGCCAGCAGCCCCCTACAGGGGATGCACACTGAAGCTTTCTTT. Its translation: CASSPLQGMHTEAFF.

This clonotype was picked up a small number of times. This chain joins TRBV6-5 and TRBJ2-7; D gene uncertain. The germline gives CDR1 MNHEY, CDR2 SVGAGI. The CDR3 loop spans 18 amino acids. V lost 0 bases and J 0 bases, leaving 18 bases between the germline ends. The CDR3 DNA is TGTGCCAGCAGTTACTCGCCCCAGTCGCCCGGCATCTCCTACGAGCAGTACTTC. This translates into CASSYSPQSPGISYEQYF.

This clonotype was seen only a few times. As DNA, the CDR3 is TGTGCCAGCAGTCGGACGAACTACGAGCAGTACTTC. Protein: CASSRTNYEQYF. The V gene is TRBV6-2 or TRBV6-3, the J gene TRBJ2-7; D not resolved. The germline gives CDR1 MNHEY, CDR2 SVGEGT. Between the trimmed V and J ends, which lost 5 bases and 3 bases, there was a span of 8 bases. The CDR3 contains 12 residues.

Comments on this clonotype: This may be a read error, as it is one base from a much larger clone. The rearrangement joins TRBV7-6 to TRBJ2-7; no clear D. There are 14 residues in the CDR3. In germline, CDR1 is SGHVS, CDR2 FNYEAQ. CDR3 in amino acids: CVSSPTQSSYEQYF. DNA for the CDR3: TGTGTCAGCAGCCCCACACAGAGCTCCTACGAGCAGTACTTC. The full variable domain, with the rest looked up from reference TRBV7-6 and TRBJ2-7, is GAGVSQSPRYKVTKRGQDVALRCDPISGHVSLYWYRQALGQGPEFLTYFNYEAQQDKSGLPNDRFSAERPEGSISTLTIQRTEQRDSAMYRCVSSPTQSSYEQYFGPGTRLTVT.

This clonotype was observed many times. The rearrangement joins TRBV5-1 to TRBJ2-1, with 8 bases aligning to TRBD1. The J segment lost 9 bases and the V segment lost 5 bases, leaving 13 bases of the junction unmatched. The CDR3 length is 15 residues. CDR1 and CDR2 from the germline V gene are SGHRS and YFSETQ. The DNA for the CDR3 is TGCGCCAGCAGGTCCACCGGACAGGGCATGCTTGAGCAGTTCTTC. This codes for CASRSTGQGMLEQFF.

The CDR3 DNA reads TGTGCCAGCAGCTTAAATCTTGAGTCACTTTTGGGGGAGACCCAGTACTTC. Residues: CASSLNLESLLGETQYF. The chain couples TRBV7-2 to TRBJ2-5; D is ambiguous. Trimming removed 2 bases from V and 5 bases from J, with 21 bases in between. Germline V CDR1 and CDR2: SGHTA, FQGNSA. The CDR3 sequence is 17 residues long.

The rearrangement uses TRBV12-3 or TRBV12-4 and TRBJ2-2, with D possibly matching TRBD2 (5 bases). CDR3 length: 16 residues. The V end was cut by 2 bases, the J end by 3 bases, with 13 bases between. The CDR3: CASSLFPRADTGELFF. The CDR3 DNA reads TGTGCCAGCAGTTTATTCCCGAGGGCGGACACCGGGGAGCTGTTTTTT.

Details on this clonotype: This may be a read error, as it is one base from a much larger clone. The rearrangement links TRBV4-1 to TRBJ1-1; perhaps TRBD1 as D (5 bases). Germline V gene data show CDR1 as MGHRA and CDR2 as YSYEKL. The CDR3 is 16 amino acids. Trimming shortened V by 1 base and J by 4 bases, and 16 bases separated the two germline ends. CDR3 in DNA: TGCGCCAGCAGCCAAGTTGGGCCTTGGGGCGGCACTGAAGCTTTCTTT. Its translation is CASSQVGPWGGTEAFF.

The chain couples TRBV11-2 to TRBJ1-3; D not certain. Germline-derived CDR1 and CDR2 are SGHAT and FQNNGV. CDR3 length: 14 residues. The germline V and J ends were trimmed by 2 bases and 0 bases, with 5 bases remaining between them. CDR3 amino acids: CASSLPNSGNTIYF. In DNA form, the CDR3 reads TGTGCCAGCAGCTTACCCAACTCTGGAAACACCATATATTTT.

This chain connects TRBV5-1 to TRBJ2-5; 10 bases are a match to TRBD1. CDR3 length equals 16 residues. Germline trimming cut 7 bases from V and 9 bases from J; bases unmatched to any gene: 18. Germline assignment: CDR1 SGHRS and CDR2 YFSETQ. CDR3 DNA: TGCGCCAGCCACTGGGGGCCGGGGACAGGGGAAGCGCCCCAGTACTTC. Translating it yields CASHWGPGTGEAPQYF. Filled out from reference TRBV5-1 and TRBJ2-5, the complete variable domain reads KAGVTQTPRYLIKTRGQQVTLSCSPISGHRSVSWYQQTPGQGLQFLFEYFSETQRNKGNFPGRFSGRQFSNSRSEMNVSTLELGDSALYLCASHWGPGTGEAPQYFGPGTRLLVL.

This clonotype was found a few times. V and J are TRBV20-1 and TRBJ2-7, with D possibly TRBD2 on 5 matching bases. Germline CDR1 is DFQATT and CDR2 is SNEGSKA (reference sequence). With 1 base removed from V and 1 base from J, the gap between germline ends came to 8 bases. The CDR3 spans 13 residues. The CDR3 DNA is TGCAGTGCTAGAGTACGGGGATCCTACGAGCAGTACTTC. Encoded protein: CSARVRGSYEQYF.

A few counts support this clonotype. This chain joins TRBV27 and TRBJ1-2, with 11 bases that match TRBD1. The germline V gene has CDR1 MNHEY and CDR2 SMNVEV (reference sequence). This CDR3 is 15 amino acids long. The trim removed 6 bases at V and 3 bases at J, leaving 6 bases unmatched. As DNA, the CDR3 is TGTGCCAGCAGGGGTACGGGACAGGGGGACTATGGCTACACCTTC. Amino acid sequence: CASRGTGQGDYGYTF.

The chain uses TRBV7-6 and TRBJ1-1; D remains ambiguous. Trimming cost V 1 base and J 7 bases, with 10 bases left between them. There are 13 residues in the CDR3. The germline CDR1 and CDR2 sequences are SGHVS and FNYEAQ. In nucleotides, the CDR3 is TGTGCCAGCAGCTTAGAATTGACGGGTGAAGCTTTCTTT. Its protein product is CASSLELTGEAFF.

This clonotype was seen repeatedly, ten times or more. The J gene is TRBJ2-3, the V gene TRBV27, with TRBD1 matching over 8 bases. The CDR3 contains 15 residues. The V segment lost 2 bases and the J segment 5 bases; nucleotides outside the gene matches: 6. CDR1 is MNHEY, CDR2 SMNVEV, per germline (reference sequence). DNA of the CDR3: TGTGCCAGCAGTTTAAGGTCAGGGGGCGAAGATACGCAGTATTTT. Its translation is CASSLRSGGEDTQYF.